One sample yielded the 11 T cell receptor beta chains listed below, sequenced in a study of blood T cells in healthy people across ages. A second about 6 to 11 cycle PCR used barcoded and J-beta primers. Using its own MiXCR run on the 5' RACE reads, TCRdb lists one record per CDR3 protein. The sample has about 280,000 distinct CDR3 sequences, roughly 26% seen once. Input material: blood. The receptors were sampled from a woman in her 70s in good health.

This chain uses TRBV19 with TRBJ1-5; 7 bases are a match to TRBD1. The CDR3 totals 15 residues. J was trimmed by 4 bases and V by 5 bases; bases with no gene match: 8. The V gene's germline CDR1 is LNHDA and CDR2 SQIVND (reference sequence). This chain's CDR3 is CASSVGQTANQPQHF. CDR3 bases: TGTGCCAGTAGTGTGGGACAGACCGCAAATCAGCCCCAGCATTTT.

The chain recombines TRBV20-1 with TRBJ2-5; D is ambiguous. Germline assignment: CDR1 DFQATT and CDR2 SNEGSKA (reference sequence). Trimming pared 2 bases from V and 3 bases from J, leaving 10 bases between. CDR3 size: 13 residues. The CDR3 spells CSARPRAKETQYF. In nucleotides, the CDR3 is TGCAGTGCTAGACCAAGGGCCAAAGAGACCCAGTACTTC.

Concerning this clonotype: A read error may be the cause here, since a much bigger clone is one base away. The rearrangement uses TRBV7-8 and TRBJ2-1, with 9 bases matching TRBD2. This CDR3 region has 13 residues. The trim removed 11 bases at V and 5 bases at J, leaving 7 bases unmatched. Germline CDR1 reads SGHVS; CDR2 reads FQNEAQ. The CDR3 nucleotides read TGTGCCCCAGAGACTAGCGGAAACAATGAGCAGTTCTTC. Its translation is CAPETSGNNEQFF.

The V gene is TRBV29-1, the J gene TRBJ1-2; D gene ambiguous. Germline V gene data show CDR1 as SQVTM and CDR2 as ANQGSEA. The CDR3 totals 14 residues. V lost 4 bases and J 6 bases, leaving 18 bases between the germline ends. The CDR3 DNA sequence: TGCAGCGTTGCCAAGCGGGTTGACATCGATGGCTACACCTTC. Translation: CSVAKRVDIDGYTF.

This clonotype showed up just a few times. V gene TRBV28 combines with J gene TRBJ2-5, with D unresolved. The DNA end favors TRBJ2-7, so the J call may be wrong. CDR1 is MDHEN and CDR2 is SYDVKM in the germline V gene. This CDR3 spans 14 amino acids. The CDR3 coding sequence is TGTGCCAGCAGTTTATACAACGAGAACTACGAGCAGTACTTC. It specifies CASSLYNENYEQYF.

The rearrangement links TRBV4-1 to TRBJ2-3, with 10 bases lining up with TRBD2. The CDR3 is made up of 16 amino acids. V lost 1 base to trimming and J lost 4 bases; unmatched junction nucleotides: 5. The V gene's germline CDR1 is MGHRA and CDR2 YSYEKL. CDR3 DNA sequence: TGCGCCAGCAGCCAAGGCGCTAGCGGGAGATCAGATACGCAGTATTTT. Translating it yields CASSQGASGRSDTQYF.

The V call is TRBV28, the J call TRBJ1-5; a possible D gene is TRBD1 (6 bases). The germline V gene has CDR1 MDHEN and CDR2 SYDVKM. There are 14 residues in the CDR3. The V and J ends lost 6 bases and 5 bases respectively, with 14 bases between them. CDR3: CASRPPGVYQPQHF. CDR3 nucleotides: TGTGCCAGCAGACCCCCAGGGGTCTATCAGCCCCAGCATTTT.

This clonotype appeared many times. This chain uses TRBV6-2 or TRBV6-3 with TRBJ2-5, with 8 bases matching TRBD2. The CDR3 is 19 amino acids. V lost 0 bases to trimming and J lost 4 bases; unmatched junction nucleotides: 16. Germline V lookup: CDR1 MNHEY, CDR2 SVGEGT. Written as DNA, the CDR3 is TGTGCCAGCAGTTACTCGTTCTCCATGGCGGGAGGACAAGGAGAGACCCAGTACTTC. Translated: CASSYSFSMAGGQGETQYF.

This chain joins TRBV9 and TRBJ2-5; TRBD2 agrees at 7 bases. The end of the DNA fits TRBJ2-7 better, so the J call may be wrong. The CDR3 consists of 15 residues. Germline values: CDR1 SGDLS, CDR2 YYNGEE. This CDR3 reads CASSATGTTTYEQYF. Written as DNA, the CDR3 is TGTGCCAGCAGCGCAACCGGGACTACAACCTACGAGCAGTACTTC.

This chain uses TRBV12-3 or TRBV12-4 with TRBJ1-3; D unresolved. V lost 9 bases and J lost 5, with 8 bases in between. This CDR3 is 11 amino acids long. This CDR3 is CASIPRNTIYF. CDR3 in DNA: TGTGCCAGTATCCCGCGAAACACCATATATTTT.

This clonotype has just a few counts. The chain couples TRBV20-1 to TRBJ2-5, with 7 nucleotides matching TRBD1. The J call may be wrong; the DNA end is better matched by TRBJ2-1. CDR3 length equals 16 residues. Germline V lookup: CDR1 DFQATT, CDR2 SNEGSKA (reference sequence). The CDR3 here is CSASLPGGLNYNEQFF. The CDR3 nucleotides read TGCAGTGCTAGCCTCCCAGGGGGTCTTAACTACAATGAGCAGTTCTTC.